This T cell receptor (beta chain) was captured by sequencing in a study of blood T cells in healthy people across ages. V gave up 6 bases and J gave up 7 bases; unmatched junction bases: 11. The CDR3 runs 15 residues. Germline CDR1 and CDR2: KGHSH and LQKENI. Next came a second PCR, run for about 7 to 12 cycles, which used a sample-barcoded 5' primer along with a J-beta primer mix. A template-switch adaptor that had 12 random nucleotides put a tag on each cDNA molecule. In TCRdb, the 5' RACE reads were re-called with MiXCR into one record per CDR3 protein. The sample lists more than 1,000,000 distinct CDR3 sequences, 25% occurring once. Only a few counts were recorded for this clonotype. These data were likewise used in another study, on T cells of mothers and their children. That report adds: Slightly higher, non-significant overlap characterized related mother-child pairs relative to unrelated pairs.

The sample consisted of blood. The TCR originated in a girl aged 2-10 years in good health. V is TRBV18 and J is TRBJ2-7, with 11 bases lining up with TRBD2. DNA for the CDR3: TGTGCCAGCTCGACAGGACTAGCGGGCGAGCTGGAGCAGTACTTC. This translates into CASSTGLAGELEQYF.